The present TCR beta chain was sequenced within a study of CD8+ T cells in alopecia areata. Study in general: Patients in the treated group were given tofacitinib by mouth, 5 to 10 mg twice a day.

About this clone: Its antigen remains unknown.

Points from the study as a whole: Scalp and blood retained many expanded lesional clones during tofacitinib. Tofacitinib produced a significant decrease in scalp clonality and in expanded CD8+ clones among the top 100.

The treatment: oral pan-JAK inhibitor, 5-10 mg twice daily. The length of the CDR3 is 14 residues. V lost 4 bases and J lost 6, with 16 bases in between. Germline V lookup: CDR1 SQVTM, CDR2 ANQGSEA. The authors extracted RNA and reverse transcribed it into cDNA as the sequencing template. TCRdb's copy holds only in-frame clones and misses some; the assay was immunoSEQ multiplex PCR. Of 150,000 to 200,000 clones detected, roughly 66% appear once; the ten largest clones hold just over 1%. The chain carries TRBV29-1 and TRBJ1-5, with D possibly matching TRBD1 (6 bases). Material: CD4+ T cells sorted from blood, obtained at week 24, from a patient treated with tofacitinib. The sequence came from a human donor with alopecia areata. The CDR3 nucleotides are TGCAGCGTTGGCCACAGGGTTGGTTTTCAGCCCCAGCATTTT. Protein sequence: CSVGHRVGFQPQHF.